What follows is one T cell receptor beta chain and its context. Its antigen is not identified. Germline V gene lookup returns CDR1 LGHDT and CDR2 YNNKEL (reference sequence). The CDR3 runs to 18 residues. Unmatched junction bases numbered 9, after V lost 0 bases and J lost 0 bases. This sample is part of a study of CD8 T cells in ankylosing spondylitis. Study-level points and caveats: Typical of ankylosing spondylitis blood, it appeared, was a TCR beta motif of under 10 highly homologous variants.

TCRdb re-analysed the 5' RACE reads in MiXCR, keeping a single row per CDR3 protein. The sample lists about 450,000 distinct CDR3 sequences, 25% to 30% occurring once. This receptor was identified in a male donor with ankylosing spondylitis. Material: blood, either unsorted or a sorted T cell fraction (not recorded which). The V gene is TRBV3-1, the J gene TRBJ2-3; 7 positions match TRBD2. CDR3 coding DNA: TGTGCCAGCAGCCAAGAGGCAATCGGGAGGACTAGCACAGATACGCAGTATTTT. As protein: CASSQEAIGRTSTDTQYF.